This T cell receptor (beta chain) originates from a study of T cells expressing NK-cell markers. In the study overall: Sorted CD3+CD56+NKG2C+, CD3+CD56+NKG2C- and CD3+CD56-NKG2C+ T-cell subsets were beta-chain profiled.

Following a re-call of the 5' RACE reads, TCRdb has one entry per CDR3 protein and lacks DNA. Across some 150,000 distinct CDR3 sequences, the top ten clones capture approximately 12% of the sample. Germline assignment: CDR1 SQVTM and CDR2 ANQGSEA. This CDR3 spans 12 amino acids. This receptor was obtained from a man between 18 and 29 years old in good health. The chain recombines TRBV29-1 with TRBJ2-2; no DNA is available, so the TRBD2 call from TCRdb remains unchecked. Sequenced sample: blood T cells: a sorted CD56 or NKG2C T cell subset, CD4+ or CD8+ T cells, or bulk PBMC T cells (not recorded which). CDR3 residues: CSVLAKAGELFF.